This note documents a single T cell receptor (beta chain) sequence. As yet, its antigen is unknown. J was trimmed by 4 bases and V by 4 bases; bases with no gene match: 12. Germline V gene data show CDR1 as SGHDT and CDR2 as YYEEEE. The CDR3 length is 16 residues. The assay was immunoSEQ multiplex PCR, and TCRdb's table has in-frame clones only and misses some. The sample lists about 8,400 clones, around three quarters seen once, with around 8.8% in the top ten. The data stem from a study of early stage breast cancer tumors. Study-level information: Most invasive tumors, about 75% of the 16, were ER+/PR+/HER2-.

Sampling of the adjacent normal breast tissue occurred roughly 2-4 cm from the tumor. Findings and caveats of the study: Enriched TCRB sequences shared across patients were mostly commonly generated sequences.

The TCR was taken from a person between 55 and 69 years old with breast cancer. Sequenced input: normal breast tissue next to the tumor. V and J are TRBV5-6 and TRBJ1-2, with 8 bases that match TRBD1. The CDR3 coding sequence is TGTGCCAGCAGCAACCCTGGGACAGGATCGATCTATGGCTACACCTTC. This codes for CASSNPGTGSIYGYTF.